This passage covers 24 T cell receptor beta chains from one sample sequenced in a study of blood T cell repertoires in COVID-19. The method was immunoSEQ multiplex PCR; TCRdb's version includes in-frame clones alone and lacks a portion of them. The sample has approximately 210,000 clones, more than 85% seen once. Sequencing was performed on peripheral blood. The receptors come from a man between 40 and 49 years old with acute or convalescent COVID-19.

This chain joins TRBV5-1 and TRBJ2-3; D is possibly TRBD1 (5 bases). With 1 base removed from V and 2 bases from J, the gap between germline ends came to 11 bases. Germline CDR1 is SGHRS and CDR2 is YFSETQ. CDR3 length: 15 amino acids. This CDR3 reads CASSLTQGNTDTQYF. The CDR3 bases are TGCGCCAGCAGCTTGACCCAGGGAAACACAGATACGCAGTATTTT.

The table lists this clone with a count of one. J is TRBJ2-5 and V is TRBV4-1; possibly TRBD2 for D (6 bases). Deletions cut 4 bases from V and 2 bases from J, with 11 bases between. The length of the CDR3 is 14 residues. Germline CDR1 reads MGHRA; CDR2 reads YSYEKL. CDR3 DNA sequence: TGCGCCAGCAGCCGATCGGGGGAACAAGAGACCCAGTACTTC. Protein sequence: CASSRSGEQETQYF.

The chain links TRBV9 to TRBJ1-2; 7 nucleotides agree with TRBD1. Germline CDR1 reads SGDLS; CDR2 reads YYNGEE. CDR3 size: 15 residues. V trimming: 0 bases; J trimming: 4 bases; junction bases outside the gene matches: 6. CDR3 DNA sequence: TGTGCCAGCAGCGTAGCGGGACAGCCTTTCTATGGCTACACCTTC. This gives the protein CASSVAGQPFYGYTF.

The genes are TRBV4-3 and TRBJ1-2, with D possibly matching TRBD1 (5 bases). V was pared by 4 bases and J by 4 bases, with 16 bases between. In germline, CDR1 is LGHNA, CDR2 YSLEER. This CDR3 comprises 15 residues. This CDR3 is CASSPVAGGGYGYTF. As DNA, the CDR3 is TGCGCCAGCAGCCCGGTCGCGGGGGGGGGCTATGGCTACACCTTC.

The rearrangement links TRBV5-1 to TRBJ1-5; 7 bases are a match to TRBD1. With V trimmed by 1 base and J by 0 bases, 10 bases remained unmatched. Per germline, CDR1 SGHRS and CDR2 YFSETQ. This CDR3 comprises 18 residues. The DNA of the CDR3 is TGCGCCAGCAGCTTGAGGCACAGGGGCCGTAATAGCAATCAGCCCCAGCATTTT. Protein sequence: CASSLRHRGRNSNQPQHF.

The CDR3 loop is CASSLGTITDTQYF. CDR3 in DNA: TGTGCCAGCAGCTTAGGGACTATAACAGATACGCAGTATTTT. The chain links TRBV5-8 to TRBJ2-3, with 7 nucleotides matching TRBD2. The CDR3 has 14 amino acids. Germline V gene data show CDR1 as SGHTS and CDR2 as YDEGEE. V shed 2 bases and J 3 bases; nucleotides not matched to a gene: 3.

V usage is TRBV6-5 and J usage is TRBJ2-3, with no clear D. The CDR3 spans 12 residues. Trimming left V 6 bases short and J 6 bases short, with 10 bases between. Looked up from germline, CDR1 is MNHEY and CDR2 is SVGAGI. CDR3: CASRTHQDTQYF. The CDR3 region has the DNA TGTGCCAGCAGAACCCATCAGGATACGCAGTATTTT.

J is TRBJ2-3 and V is TRBV10-2, with 8 bases matching TRBD1. Germline CDR1 reads WSHSY; CDR2 reads SAAADI. The ends lost 3 bases at V and 6 bases at J; junction bases unmatched: 11. CDR3 length: 16 residues. The DNA for the CDR3 is TGCGCCAGCAGTGATGACAGGGGCCCGAAGAAGGATACGCAGTATTTT. Its translation: CASSDDRGPKKDTQYF.

This clone was seen a few times. This chain uses TRBV18 with TRBJ2-2; TRBD1 might be the D (7 bases). There are 18 residues in the CDR3. The V end lost 3 bases, the J end lost 0 bases, and 17 bases lay between the germline ends. Germline loops: CDR1 KGHSH, CDR2 LQKENI. The CDR3 sequence: CASSPNRGLDSNTGELFF. The CDR3 nucleotides read TGTGCCAGCTCACCGAACAGGGGACTCGACTCGAACACCGGGGAGCTGTTTTTT.

The chain carries TRBV7-2 and TRBJ2-5, with D possibly TRBD2 on 6 matching bases. Trimming took off 1 base at V and 4 bases at J, with 10 bases between the two ends. The CDR3 covers 14 residues. Germline lookup yields CDR1 SGHTA and CDR2 FQGNSA. As DNA, the CDR3 is TGTGCCAGCAGCTTAGTGCGGGGAACAGAGACCCAGTACTTC. Its protein product is CASSLVRGTETQYF.

The CDR3 DNA reads TGTGCCAGCAGGCCGACTAGCTACGAGCAGTACTTC. Protein sequence: CASRPTSYEQYF. The chain recombines TRBV7-9 with TRBJ2-7; possible D gene TRBD2, 6 bases. The germline V gene encodes CDR1 SEHNR and CDR2 FQNEAQ (reference sequence). Deletions cut 6 bases from V and 3 bases from J, with 9 bases between. The CDR3 has 12 amino acids.

This rearrangement joins TRBV6-1 to TRBJ2-3; 7 positions agree with TRBD1. CDR1 is MNHNS and CDR2 is SASEGT in the germline V gene. This CDR3 region has 16 residues. With V trimmed by 3 bases and J by 5 bases, 11 bases remained unmatched. The CDR3 loop is CASSDTDDRALDTQYF. In DNA form, the CDR3 reads TGTGCCAGCAGTGACACGGATGACAGGGCCCTAGATACGCAGTATTTT.

This chain joins TRBV19 and TRBJ1-2; D may be TRBD1 (6 bases). Germline-derived CDR1 and CDR2 are LNHDA and SQIVND (reference sequence). With 1 base removed from V and 7 bases from J, the gap between germline ends came to 7 bases. The CDR3 contains 12 residues. CDR3 sequence reads: CASSIVGAGYTF. The CDR3 DNA reads as TGTGCCAGTAGTATAGTGGGGGCTGGCTACACCTTC.

V usage is TRBV6-4 and J usage is TRBJ2-3; 10 positions agree with TRBD2. This CDR3 spans 16 amino acids. CDR1 and CDR2 from the germline V gene are MRHNA and SNTAGT. Trimming removed 4 bases from V and 2 bases from J; junction bases left unmatched: 6. CDR3 DNA sequence: TGTGCCAGCAGTGTGGTTAGCGGGAGGAACACAGATACGCAGTATTTT. It encodes CASSVVSGRNTDTQYF.

The chain is built from TRBV4-1 and TRBJ2-3; a possible D gene is TRBD1 (6 bases). Germline values: CDR1 MGHRA, CDR2 YSYEKL. This CDR3 contains 15 residues. The ends were cut back, 4 bases at V and 5 bases at J, with 16 bases in the middle. CDR3 loop: CASSPPRGAVDTQYF. The CDR3 nucleotides are TGCGCCAGCAGCCCCCCCAGGGGTGCGGTAGATACGCAGTATTTT.

The V and J genes are TRBV24-1 and TRBJ2-2; D is unresolved. CDR3 length: 15 residues. Trimming left V 3 bases short and J 7 bases short, with 14 bases between. Germline CDR1 KGHDR, CDR2 SFDVKD. DNA for the CDR3: TGTGCCACCAGTGATACCAATAGTGGTGTCGGGGAGCTGTTTTTT. Translation gives CATSDTNSGVGELFF.

The chain recombines TRBV18 with TRBJ2-5; 9 bases are a match to TRBD1. CDR3 length: 13 residues. The trim removed 4 bases at V and 4 bases at J, leaving 1 base unmatched. CDR1 KGHSH and CDR2 LQKENI come from the germline V gene. The CDR3 coding sequence is TGTGCCAGCTCACAGGGACAGGGAGAGACCCAGTACTTC. Protein product: CASSQGQGETQYF.

The chain recombines TRBV7-9 with TRBJ2-7, with a tentative D call TRBD2 (6 bases). This CDR3 contains 18 residues. The germline CDR1 and CDR2 sequences are SEHNR and FQNEAQ (reference sequence). V dropped 2 bases and J dropped 3 bases, with 23 bases sitting between them. CDR3 residues: CASSLLGPSGSQNYEQYF. The CDR3 region has the DNA TGTGCCAGCAGCTTATTGGGGCCCTCCGGGAGTCAAAACTACGAGCAGTACTTC. Full variable domain (rest looked up from reference TRBV7-9 and TRBJ2-7): DTGVSQNPRHKITKRGQNVTFRCDPISEHNRLYWYRQTLGQGPEFLTYFQNEAQLEKSRLLSDRFSAERPKGSFSTLEIQRTEQGDSAMYLCASSLLGPSGSQNYEQYFGPGTRLTVT.

The chain joins TRBV23-1 to TRBJ1-4, with a tentative D call TRBD1 (5 bases). TRBV23-1 is assigned to the ORF class and has an uncertain function. This CDR3 is built from 14 residues. The ends were cut back, 4 bases at V and 6 bases at J, with 12 bases in the middle. The CDR3 region has the DNA TGCGCCAGCAGTCCCGGGGGTTGTCATGAAAAACTGTTTTTT. Amino acids: CASSPGGCHEKLFF.

V gene TRBV6-2 or TRBV6-3 combines with J gene TRBJ1-5; 9 bases align to TRBD1. Germline assignment: CDR1 MNHEY and CDR2 SVGEGT. There are 14 residues in the CDR3. V gave up 5 bases and J gave up 4 bases; unmatched junction bases: 3. The CDR3 spells CASSEDRGNQPQHF. DNA of the CDR3: TGTGCCAGCAGTGAGGACAGGGGAAATCAGCCCCAGCATTTT.

The V call is TRBV27, the J call TRBJ2-1; TRBD1 is a possible D gene (6 bases). Germline assignment: CDR1 MNHEY and CDR2 SMNVEV (reference sequence). Trimming pared 5 bases from V and 5 bases from J, leaving 16 bases between. This CDR3 has 15 residues. The CDR3 here is CASSPQADRHNEQFF. The CDR3 coding sequence is TGTGCCAGCAGTCCCCAGGCCGACAGGCACAATGAGCAGTTCTTC.

The chain recombines TRBV27 with TRBJ2-7; TRBD1 matches 11 bases. The CDR3 totals 15 residues. The germline V gene has CDR1 MNHEY and CDR2 SMNVEV (reference sequence). V was pared by 5 bases and J by 3 bases, with 6 bases of the junction left unmatched. In DNA form, the CDR3 reads TGTGCCAGCAGTACCGGGACAGGGGGAGTCTACGAGCAGTACTTC. Its protein is CASSTGTGGVYEQYF.

The gene calls are TRBV30 and TRBJ1-2; D not resolved. This CDR3 region has 12 residues. The V gene's germline CDR1 is GTSNPN and CDR2 SVGIG (reference sequence). V lost 3 bases and J 1 base, leaving 6 bases between the germline ends. The CDR3 region is CAWSGDNYGYTF. CDR3 in DNA: TGTGCCTGGAGCGGGGATAACTATGGCTACACCTTC.

The rearrangement links TRBV7-2 to TRBJ1-6; TRBD1 matches 9 bases. The CDR3 is 16 residues long. Germline assignment: CDR1 SGHTA and CDR2 FQGNSA. Trimming at V came to 4 bases and at J to 6 bases, leaving 7 bases not matched to a gene. The CDR3 DNA reads as TGTGCCAGCAGCTCCGGGACAGGGAGGCTTAATTCACCCCTCCACTTT. The encoded protein is CASSSGTGRLNSPLHF.